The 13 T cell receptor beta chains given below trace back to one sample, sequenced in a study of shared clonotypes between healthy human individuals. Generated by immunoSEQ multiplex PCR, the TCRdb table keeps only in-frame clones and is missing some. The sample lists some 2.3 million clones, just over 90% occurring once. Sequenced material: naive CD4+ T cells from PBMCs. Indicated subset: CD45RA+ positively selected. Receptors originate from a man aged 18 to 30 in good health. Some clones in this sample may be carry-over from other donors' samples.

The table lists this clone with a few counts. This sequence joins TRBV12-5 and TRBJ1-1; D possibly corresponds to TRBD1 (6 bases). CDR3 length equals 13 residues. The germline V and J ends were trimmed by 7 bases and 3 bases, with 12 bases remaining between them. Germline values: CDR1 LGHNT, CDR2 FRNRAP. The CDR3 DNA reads TGTGCTAGTGCCCTACAGGGATACACTGAAGCTTTCTTT. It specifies CASALQGYTEAFF. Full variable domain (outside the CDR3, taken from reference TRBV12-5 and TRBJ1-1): DARVTQTPRHKVTEMGQEVTMRCQPILGHNTVFWYRQTMMQGLELLAYFRNRAPLDDSGMPKDRFSAEMPDATLATLKIQPSEPRDSAVYFCASALQGYTEAFFGQGTRLTVV.

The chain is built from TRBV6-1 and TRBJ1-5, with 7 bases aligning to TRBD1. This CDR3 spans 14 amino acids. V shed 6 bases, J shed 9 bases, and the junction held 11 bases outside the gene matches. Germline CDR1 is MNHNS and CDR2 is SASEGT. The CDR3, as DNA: TGTGCCAGCAGAGACGGACCAGGGGGTGGGCCCCAGCATTTT. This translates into CASRDGPGGGPQHF.

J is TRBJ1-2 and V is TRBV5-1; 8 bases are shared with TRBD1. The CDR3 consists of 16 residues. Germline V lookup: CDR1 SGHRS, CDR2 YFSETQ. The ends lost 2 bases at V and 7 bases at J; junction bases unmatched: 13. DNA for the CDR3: TGCGCCAGCAGCTTTGATTCGGGCAGGGGGCTCGGTGGCTACACCTTC. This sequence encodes CASSFDSGRGLGGYTF.

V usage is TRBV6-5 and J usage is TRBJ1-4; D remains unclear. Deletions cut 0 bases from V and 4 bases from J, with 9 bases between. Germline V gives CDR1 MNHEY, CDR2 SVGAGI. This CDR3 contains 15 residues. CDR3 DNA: TGTGCCAGCAGTTACTCCCCCTCCGGTAATGAAAAACTGTTTTTT. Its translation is CASSYSPSGNEKLFF.

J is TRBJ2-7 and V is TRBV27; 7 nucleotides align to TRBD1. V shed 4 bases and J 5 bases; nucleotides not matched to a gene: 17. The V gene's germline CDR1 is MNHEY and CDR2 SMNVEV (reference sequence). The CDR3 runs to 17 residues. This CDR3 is CASSSYSDRVISHEQYF. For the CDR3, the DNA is TGTGCCAGCAGTTCCTACTCTGACAGGGTAATTTCCCACGAGCAGTACTTC.

The CDR3 spells CASNSPGMNTEAFF. CDR3 coding DNA: TGTGCCAGCAATTCTCCGGGAATGAACACTGAAGCTTTCTTT. The chain links TRBV9 to TRBJ1-1, with D unclear. The length of the CDR3 is 14 residues. V lost 6 bases to trimming and J lost 0 bases, with 12 bases between them. Germline-derived CDR1 and CDR2 are SGDLS and YYNGEE.

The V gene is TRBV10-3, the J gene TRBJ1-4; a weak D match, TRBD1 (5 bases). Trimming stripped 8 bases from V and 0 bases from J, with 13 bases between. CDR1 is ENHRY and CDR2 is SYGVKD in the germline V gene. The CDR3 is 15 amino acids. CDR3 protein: CAISREPATNEKLFF. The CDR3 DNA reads TGTGCCATCTCCAGGGAACCCGCAACTAATGAAAAACTGTTTTTT.

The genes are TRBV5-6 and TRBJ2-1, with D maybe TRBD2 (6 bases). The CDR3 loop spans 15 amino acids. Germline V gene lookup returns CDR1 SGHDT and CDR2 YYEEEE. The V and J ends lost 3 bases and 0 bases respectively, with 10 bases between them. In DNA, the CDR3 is TGTGCCAGCAGCTCCCGGGAGATCTCCTACAATGAGCAGTTCTTC. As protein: CASSSREISYNEQFF.

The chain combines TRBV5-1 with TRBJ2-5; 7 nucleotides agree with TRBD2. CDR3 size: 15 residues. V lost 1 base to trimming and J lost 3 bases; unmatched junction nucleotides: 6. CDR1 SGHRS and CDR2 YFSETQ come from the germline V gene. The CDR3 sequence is CASSLRAGVEETQYF. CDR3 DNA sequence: TGCGCCAGCAGCTTGCGGGCGGGAGTAGAAGAGACCCAGTACTTC.

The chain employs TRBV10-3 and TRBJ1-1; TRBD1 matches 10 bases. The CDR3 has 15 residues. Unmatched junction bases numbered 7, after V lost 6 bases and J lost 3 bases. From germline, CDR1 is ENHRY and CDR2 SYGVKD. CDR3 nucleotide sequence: TGTGCCATCAGCGACCGGACAGGGGGGCACACTGAAGCTTTCTTT. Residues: CAISDRTGGHTEAFF.

CDR3 nucleotide sequence: TGTGCCAGCAGCCAAGGGAGCGGTTACTACGAGCAGTACTTC. Translating gives CASSQGSGYYEQYF. This chain joins TRBV4-2 and TRBJ2-7, with a possible D match to TRBD2 (5 bases). V gave up 1 base and J gave up 3 bases, with 10 bases separating them. Germline assignment: CDR1 LGHNA and CDR2 YNFKEQ. CDR3 size: 14 residues.

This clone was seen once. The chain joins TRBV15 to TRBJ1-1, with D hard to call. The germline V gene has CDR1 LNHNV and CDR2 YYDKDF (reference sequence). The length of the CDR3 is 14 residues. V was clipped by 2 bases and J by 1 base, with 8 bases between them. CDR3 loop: CATSRRMANTEAFF. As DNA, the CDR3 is TGTGCCACCAGCAGAAGGATGGCGAACACTGAAGCTTTCTTT.

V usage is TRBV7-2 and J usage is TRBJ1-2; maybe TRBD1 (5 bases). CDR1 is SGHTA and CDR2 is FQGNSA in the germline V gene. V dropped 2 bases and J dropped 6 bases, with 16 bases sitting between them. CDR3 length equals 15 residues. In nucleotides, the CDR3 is TGTGCCAGCAGCTTACGGCATGGGACCTGGGATGGCTACACCTTC. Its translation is CASSLRHGTWDGYTF.